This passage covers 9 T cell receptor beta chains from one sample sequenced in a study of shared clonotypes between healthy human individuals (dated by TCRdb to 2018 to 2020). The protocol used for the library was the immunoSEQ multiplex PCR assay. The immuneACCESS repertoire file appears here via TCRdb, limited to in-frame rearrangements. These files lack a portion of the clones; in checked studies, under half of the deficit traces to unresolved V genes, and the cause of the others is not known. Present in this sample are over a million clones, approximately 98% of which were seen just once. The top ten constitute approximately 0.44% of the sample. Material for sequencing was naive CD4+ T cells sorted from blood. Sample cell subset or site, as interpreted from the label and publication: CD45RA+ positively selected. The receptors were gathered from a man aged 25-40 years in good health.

CDR3 in amino acids: CASSLNGNSYEQYF. Written as DNA, the CDR3 is TGTGCCAGCAGCTTGAACGGGAACTCCTACGAGCAGTACTTC. This chain joins TRBV7-8 and TRBJ2-7; the D gene is possibly TRBD2 (5 bases). The CDR3 runs to 14 residues. Germline CDR1 reads SGHVS; CDR2 reads FQNEAQ. V was pared by 3 bases and J by 0 bases, with 9 bases between.

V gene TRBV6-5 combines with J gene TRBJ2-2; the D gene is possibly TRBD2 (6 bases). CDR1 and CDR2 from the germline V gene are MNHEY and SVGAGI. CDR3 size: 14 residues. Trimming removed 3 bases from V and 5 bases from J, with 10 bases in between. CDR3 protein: CASSYTSPTGELFF. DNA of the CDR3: TGTGCCAGCAGTTATACTAGCCCAACCGGGGAGCTGTTTTTT.

For the CDR3, the DNA is TGTGCCAGCAGTTACGGGGTAGCGGGAGTCAATGAGCAGTTCTTC. Its protein product is CASSYGVAGVNEQFF. The chain couples TRBV6-5 to TRBJ2-1; 9 bases align to TRBD2. Trimming at V came to 2 bases and at J to 6 bases, leaving 5 bases not matched to a gene. CDR1 and CDR2 from the germline V gene are MNHEY and SVGAGI. The CDR3 spans 15 residues.

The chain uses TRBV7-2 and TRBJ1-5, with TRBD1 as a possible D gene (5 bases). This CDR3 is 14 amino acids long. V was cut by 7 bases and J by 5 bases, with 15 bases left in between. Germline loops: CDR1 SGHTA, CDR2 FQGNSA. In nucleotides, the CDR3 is TGTGCCAGCAACCCGAGCAGGGAATATCAGCCCCAGCATTTT. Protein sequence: CASNPSREYQPQHF.

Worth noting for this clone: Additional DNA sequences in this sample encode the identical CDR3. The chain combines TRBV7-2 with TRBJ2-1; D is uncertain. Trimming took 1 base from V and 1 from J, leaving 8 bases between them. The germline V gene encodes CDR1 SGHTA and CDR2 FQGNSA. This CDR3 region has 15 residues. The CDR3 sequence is CASSLDRASYNEQFF. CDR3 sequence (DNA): TGTGCCAGCAGCTTAGATAGGGCTTCCTACAATGAGCAGTTCTTC. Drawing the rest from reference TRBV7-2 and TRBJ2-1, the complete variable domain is GAGVSQSPSNKVTEKGKDVELRCDPISGHTALYWYRQSLGQGLEFLIYFQGNSAPDKSGLPSDRFSAERTGGSVSTLTIQRTQQEDSAVYLCASSLDRASYNEQFFGPGTRLTVL.

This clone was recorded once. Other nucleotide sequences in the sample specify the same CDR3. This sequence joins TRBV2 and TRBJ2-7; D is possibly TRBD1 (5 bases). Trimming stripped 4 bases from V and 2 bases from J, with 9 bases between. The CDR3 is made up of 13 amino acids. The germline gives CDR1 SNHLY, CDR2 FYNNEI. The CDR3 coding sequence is TGTGCCAGCAGTGGGCAGGGCGCCTACGAGCAGTACTTC. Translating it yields CASSGQGAYEQYF.

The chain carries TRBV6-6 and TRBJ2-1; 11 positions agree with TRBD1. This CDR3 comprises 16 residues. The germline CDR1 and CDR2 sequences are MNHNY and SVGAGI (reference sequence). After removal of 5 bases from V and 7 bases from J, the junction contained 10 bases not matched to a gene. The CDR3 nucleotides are TGTGCCAGCAGTCAACTAGGGACAGGGGGGTTAAATGAGCAGTTCTTC. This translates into CASSQLGTGGLNEQFF.

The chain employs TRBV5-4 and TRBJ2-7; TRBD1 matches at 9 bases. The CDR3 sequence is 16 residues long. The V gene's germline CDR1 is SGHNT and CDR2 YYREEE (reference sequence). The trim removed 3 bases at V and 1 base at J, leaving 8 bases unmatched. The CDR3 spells CASSSRDRAGSYEQYF. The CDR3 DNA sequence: TGTGCCAGCAGCTCCCGGGACAGGGCGGGGTCCTACGAGCAGTACTTC.

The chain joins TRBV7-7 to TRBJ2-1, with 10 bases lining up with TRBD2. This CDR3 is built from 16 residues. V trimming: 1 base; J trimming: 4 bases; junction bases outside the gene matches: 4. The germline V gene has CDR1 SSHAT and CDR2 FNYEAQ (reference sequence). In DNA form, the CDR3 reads TGTGCCAGCAGCTTAGGGTTAGCGGGAGGTTACAATGAGCAGTTCTTC. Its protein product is CASSLGLAGGYNEQFF.